This entry concerns a single T cell receptor (beta chain). This entry belongs to a study of vaccination and CD4 T cells after COVID-19. Study-wide context: The makeup of the convalescents was six males and four females, two of them Hispanic.

MiXCR, applied by TCRdb to the PCR reads, yields one record per CDR3 protein. Among 26,000 or so distinct CDR3 sequences listed, over 40% were seen once. Time point described: late sampling 161 to 241 days after vaccination in a few convalescent patients. This CDR3 spans 13 amino acids. CDR1 is WNHNN and CDR2 is SYGVQD in the germline V gene (reference sequence). The V gene lost 6 bases and the J gene lost 4 bases, with 12 bases spanning the gap. The sample was CD4+ T cells from blood, taken about 7 months after SARS-CoV-2 vaccination. The receptor's source is a human donor who had recovered from COVID-19. V is TRBV10-1 and J is TRBJ1-1; D is possibly TRBD1 (6 bases). The CDR3 sequence: CASSHGGPTEAFF. CDR3 in DNA: TGCGCCAGCAGCCATGGGGGCCCCACTGAAGCTTTCTTT.